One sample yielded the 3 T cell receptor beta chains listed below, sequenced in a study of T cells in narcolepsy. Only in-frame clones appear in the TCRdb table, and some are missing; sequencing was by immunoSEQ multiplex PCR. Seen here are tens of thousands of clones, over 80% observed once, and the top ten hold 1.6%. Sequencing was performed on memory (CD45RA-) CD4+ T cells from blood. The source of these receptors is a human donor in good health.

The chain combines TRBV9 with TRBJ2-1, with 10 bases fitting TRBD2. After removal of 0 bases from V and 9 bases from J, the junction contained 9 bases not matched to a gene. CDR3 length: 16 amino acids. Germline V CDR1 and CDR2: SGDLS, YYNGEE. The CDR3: CASSVGGLAGASEQFF. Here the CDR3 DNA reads TGTGCCAGCAGCGTAGGAGGGCTAGCGGGGGCCTCTGAGCAGTTCTTC. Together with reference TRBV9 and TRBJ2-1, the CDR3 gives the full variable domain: DSGVTQTPKHLITATGQRVTLRCSPRSGDLSVYWYQQSLDQGLQFLIQYYNGEERAKGNILERFSAQQFPDLHSELNLSSLELGDSALYFCASSVGGLAGASEQFFGPGTRLTVL.

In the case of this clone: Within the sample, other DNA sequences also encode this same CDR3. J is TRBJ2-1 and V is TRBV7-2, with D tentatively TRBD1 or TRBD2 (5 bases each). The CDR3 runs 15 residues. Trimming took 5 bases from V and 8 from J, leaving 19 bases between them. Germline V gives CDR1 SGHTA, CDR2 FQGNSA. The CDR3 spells CASSPTGALSDEQFF. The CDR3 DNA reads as TGTGCCAGCAGCCCCACCGGGGCCCTGAGCGATGAGCAGTTCTTC.

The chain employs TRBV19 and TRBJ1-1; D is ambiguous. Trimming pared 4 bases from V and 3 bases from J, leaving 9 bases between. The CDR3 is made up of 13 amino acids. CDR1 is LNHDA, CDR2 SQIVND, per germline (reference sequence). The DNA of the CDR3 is TGTGCCAGTAGTAGCCGGCGCTACACTGAAGCTTTCTTT. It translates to CASSSRRYTEAFF.